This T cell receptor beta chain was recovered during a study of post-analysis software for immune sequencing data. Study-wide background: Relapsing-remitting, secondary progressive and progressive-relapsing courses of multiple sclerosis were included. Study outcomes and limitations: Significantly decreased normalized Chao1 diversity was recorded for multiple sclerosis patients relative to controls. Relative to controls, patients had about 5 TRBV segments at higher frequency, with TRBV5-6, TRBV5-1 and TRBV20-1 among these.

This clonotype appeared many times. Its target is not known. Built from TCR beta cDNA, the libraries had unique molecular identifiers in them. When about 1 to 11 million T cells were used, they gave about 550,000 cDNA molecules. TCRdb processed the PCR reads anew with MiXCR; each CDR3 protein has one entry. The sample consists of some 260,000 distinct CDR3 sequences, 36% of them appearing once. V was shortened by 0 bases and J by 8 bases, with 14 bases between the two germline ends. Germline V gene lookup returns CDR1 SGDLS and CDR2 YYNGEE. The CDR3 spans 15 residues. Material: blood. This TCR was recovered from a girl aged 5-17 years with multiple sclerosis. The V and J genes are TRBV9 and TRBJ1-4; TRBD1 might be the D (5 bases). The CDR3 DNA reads TGTGCCAGCAGCGTAGCTGTGGGGCGCGGAGAAAAACTGTTTTTT. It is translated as CASSVAVGRGEKLFF. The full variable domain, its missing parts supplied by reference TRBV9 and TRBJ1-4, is DSGVTQTPKHLITATGQRVTLRCSPRSGDLSVYWYQQSLDQGLQFLIQYYNGEERAKGNILERFSAQQFPDLHSELNLSSLELGDSALYFCASSVAVGRGEKLFFGSGTQLSVL.